The sequence of this TCR beta chain was determined in a study of shared clonotypes between healthy human individuals. Assay used: immunoSEQ multiplex PCR; TCRdb lists only in-frame clones, some missing. This sample carries roughly 1.5 million clones, around 98% of them seen once, and the ten largest clones take approximately 0.44%. Germline assignment: CDR1 SGHVS and CDR2 FQNEAQ. V was trimmed by 4 bases and J by 0 bases, leaving 10 bases between them. CDR3 length: 15 amino acids. The sequenced sample consisted of naive CD4+ T cells sorted from blood. Specified subset: CD45RA+ positively selected. The sequence was collected from a young man in good health. The chain has TRBV7-8 and TRBJ1-5; D perhaps matches TRBD1 (5 bases). The CDR3 loop is CASSSTQGSNQPQHF. The CDR3 DNA is TGTGCCAGCAGCTCCACCCAGGGTAGCAATCAGCCCCAGCATTTT.